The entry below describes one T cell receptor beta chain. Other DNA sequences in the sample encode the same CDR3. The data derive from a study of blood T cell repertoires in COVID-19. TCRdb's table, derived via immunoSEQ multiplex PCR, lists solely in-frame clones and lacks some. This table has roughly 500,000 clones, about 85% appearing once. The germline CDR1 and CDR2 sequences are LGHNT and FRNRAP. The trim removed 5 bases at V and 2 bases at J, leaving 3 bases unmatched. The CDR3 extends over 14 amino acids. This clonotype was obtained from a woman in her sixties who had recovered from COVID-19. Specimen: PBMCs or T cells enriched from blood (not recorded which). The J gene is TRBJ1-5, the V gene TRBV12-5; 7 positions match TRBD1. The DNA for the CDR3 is TGTGCTAGTGGTCTCGGACAGGGCAATCAGCCCCAGCATTTT. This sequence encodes CASGLGQGNQPQHF.